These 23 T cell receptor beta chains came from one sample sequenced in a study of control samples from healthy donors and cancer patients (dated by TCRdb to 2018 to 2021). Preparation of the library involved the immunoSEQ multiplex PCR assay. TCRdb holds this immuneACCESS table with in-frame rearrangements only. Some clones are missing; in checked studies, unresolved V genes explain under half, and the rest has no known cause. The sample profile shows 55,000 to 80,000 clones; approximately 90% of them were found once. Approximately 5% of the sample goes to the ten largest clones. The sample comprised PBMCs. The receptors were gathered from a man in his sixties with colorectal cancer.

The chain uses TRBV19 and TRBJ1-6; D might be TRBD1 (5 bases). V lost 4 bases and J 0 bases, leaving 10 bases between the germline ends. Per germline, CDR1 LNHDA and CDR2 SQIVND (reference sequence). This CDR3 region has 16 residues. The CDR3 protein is CASSTTVVSYNSPLHF. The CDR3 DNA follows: TGTGCCAGTAGTACGACAGTTGTCTCCTATAATTCACCCCTCCACTTT.

The CDR3 loop reads CASSAQGGYGYTF. The CDR3 region has the DNA TGTGCCAGCAGCGCGCAGGGAGGCTATGGCTACACCTTC. The rearrangement uses TRBV9 and TRBJ1-2; TRBD1 might be the D (5 bases). Trimming took 3 bases from V and 4 from J, leaving 10 bases between them. This CDR3 region has 13 residues. The germline gives CDR1 SGDLS, CDR2 YYNGEE.

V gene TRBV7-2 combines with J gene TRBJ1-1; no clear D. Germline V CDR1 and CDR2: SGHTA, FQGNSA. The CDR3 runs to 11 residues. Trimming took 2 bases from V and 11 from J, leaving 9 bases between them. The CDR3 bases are TGTGCCAGCAGCTTATTCACCTACGCTTTCTTT. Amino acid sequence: CASSLFTYAFF.

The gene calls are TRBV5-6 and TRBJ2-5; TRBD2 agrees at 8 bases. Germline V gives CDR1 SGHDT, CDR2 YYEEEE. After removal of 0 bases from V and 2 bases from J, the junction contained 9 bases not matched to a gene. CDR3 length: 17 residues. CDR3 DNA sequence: TGTGCCAGCAGCTTGGAAGTCGTAGCGGGGAGACAAGAGACCCAGTACTTC. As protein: CASSLEVVAGRQETQYF.

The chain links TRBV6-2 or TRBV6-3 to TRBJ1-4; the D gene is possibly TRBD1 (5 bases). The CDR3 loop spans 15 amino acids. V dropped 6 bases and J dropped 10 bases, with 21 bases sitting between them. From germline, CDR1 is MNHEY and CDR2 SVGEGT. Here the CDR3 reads CASSFGTAGPTKLFF. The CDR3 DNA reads TGTGCCAGCAGCTTTGGGACGGCGGGCCCCACAAAACTGTTTTTT.

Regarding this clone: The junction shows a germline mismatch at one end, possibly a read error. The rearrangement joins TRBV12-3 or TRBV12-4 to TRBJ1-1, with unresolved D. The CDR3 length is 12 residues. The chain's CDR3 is CASTAGNTEALF. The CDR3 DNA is TGTGCCAGCACCGCCGGGAACACTGAAGCTCTCTTT.

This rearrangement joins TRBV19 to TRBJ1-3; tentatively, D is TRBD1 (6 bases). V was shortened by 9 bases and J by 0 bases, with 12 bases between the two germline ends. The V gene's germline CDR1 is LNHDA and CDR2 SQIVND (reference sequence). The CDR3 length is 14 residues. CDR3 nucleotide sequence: TGTGCCAGCATAACAGGGAACTCTGGAAACACCATATATTTT. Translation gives CASITGNSGNTIYF.

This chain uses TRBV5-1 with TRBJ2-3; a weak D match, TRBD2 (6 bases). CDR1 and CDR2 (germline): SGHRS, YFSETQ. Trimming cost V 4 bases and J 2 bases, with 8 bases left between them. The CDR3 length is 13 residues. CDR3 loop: CASSGGSTDTQYF. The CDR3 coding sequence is TGCGCCAGCAGCGGGGGGTCCACAGATACGCAGTATTTT.

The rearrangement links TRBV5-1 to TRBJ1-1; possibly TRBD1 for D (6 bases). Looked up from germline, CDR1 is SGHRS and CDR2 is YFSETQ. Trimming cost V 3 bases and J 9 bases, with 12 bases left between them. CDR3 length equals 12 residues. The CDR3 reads CASSSGASQAFF. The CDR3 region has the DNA TGCGCCAGCAGCTCGGGGGCCTCCCAAGCTTTCTTT.

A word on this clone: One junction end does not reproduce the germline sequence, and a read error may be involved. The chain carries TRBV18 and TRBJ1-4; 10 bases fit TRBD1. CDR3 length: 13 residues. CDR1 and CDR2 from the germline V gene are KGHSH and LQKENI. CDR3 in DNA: TGTGCCAGCTCACGGACAGGGGGGGAGAAACTAGTTTTT. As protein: CASSRTGGEKLVF.

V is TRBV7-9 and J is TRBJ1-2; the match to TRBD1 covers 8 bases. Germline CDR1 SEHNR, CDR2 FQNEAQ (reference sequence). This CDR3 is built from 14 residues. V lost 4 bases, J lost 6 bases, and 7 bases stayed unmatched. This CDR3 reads CASSSLDRGHGYTF. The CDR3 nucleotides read TGTGCCAGCAGCTCCTTAGACAGGGGCCATGGCTACACCTTC.

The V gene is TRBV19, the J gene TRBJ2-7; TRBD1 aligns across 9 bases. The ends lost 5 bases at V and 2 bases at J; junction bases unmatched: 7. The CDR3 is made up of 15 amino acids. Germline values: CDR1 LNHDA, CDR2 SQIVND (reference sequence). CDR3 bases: TGTGCCAGTAGTCCGACCGGGACAGGGACCTACGAGCAGTACTTC. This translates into CASSPTGTGTYEQYF.

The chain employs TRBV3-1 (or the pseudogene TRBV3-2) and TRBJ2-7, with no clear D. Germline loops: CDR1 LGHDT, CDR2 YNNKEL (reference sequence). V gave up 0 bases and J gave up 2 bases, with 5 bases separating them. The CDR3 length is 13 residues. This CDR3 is CASSQDFPYEQYF. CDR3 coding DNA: TGTGCCAGCAGCCAAGATTTCCCCTACGAGCAGTACTTC.

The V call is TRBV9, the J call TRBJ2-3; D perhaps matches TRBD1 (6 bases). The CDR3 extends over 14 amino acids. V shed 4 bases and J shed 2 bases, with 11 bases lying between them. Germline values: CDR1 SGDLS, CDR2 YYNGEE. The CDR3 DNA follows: TGTGCCAGCAGCCCCCGGACAGCCACAGATACGCAGTATTTT. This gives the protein CASSPRTATDTQYF.

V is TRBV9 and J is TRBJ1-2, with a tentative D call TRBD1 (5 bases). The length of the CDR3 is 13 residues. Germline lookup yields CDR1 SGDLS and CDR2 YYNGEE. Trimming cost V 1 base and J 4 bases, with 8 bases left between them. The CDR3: CASSVRGSYGYTF. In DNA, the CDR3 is TGTGCCAGCAGCGTAAGGGGCAGCTATGGCTACACCTTC.

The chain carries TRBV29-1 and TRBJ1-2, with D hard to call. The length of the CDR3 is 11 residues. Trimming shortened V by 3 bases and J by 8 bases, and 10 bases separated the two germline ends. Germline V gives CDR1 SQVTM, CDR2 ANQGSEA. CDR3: CSVDDGGGYTF. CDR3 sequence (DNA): TGCAGCGTTGACGACGGCGGAGGCTACACCTTC.

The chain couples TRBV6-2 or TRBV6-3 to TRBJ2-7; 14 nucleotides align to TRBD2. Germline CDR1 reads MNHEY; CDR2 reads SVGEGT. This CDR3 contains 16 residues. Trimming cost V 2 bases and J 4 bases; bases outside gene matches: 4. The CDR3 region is CASSYPGLAGGYEQYF. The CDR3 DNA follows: TGTGCCAGCAGTTACCCAGGACTAGCGGGGGGTTACGAGCAGTACTTC.

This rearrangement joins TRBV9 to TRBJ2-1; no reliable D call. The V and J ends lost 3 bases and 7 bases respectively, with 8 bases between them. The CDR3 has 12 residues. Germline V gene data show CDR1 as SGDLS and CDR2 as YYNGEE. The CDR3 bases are TGTGCCAGCAGCGGCTGGAAGAATGAGCAGTTCTTC. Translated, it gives CASSGWKNEQFF.

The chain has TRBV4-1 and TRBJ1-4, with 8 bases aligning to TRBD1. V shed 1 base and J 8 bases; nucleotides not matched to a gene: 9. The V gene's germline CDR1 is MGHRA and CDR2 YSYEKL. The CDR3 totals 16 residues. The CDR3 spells CASSQVTGDLGEKLFF. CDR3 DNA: TGCGCCAGCAGCCAAGTGACAGGGGACTTGGGGGAAAAACTGTTTTTT.

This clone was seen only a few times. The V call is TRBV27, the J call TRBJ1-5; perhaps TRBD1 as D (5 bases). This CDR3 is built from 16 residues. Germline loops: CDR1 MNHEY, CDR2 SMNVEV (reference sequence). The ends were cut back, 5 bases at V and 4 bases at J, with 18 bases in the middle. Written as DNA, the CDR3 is TGTGCCAGCAGTCCGATAGGGGCCCCTGGGAATCAGCCCCAGCATTTT. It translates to CASSPIGAPGNQPQHF.

CDR3 nucleotides: TGTGCCACCAGTGATTTCTTAGCGGGGGGGAGGGACAATGAGCAGTTCTTC. It codes for CATSDFLAGGRDNEQFF. This rearrangement joins TRBV24-1 to TRBJ2-1, with 11 bases that match TRBD2. The CDR3 covers 17 residues. V dropped 1 base and J dropped 5; count of bases not matched to a gene: 6. Germline CDR1 reads KGHDR; CDR2 reads SFDVKD.

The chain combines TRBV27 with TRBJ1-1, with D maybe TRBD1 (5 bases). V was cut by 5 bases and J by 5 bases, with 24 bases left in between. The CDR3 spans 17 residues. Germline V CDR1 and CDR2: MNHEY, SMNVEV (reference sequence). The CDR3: CASSISLVGGLGTEAFF. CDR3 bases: TGTGCCAGCAGTATCTCGTTGGTCGGGGGATTGGGGACTGAAGCTTTCTTT.

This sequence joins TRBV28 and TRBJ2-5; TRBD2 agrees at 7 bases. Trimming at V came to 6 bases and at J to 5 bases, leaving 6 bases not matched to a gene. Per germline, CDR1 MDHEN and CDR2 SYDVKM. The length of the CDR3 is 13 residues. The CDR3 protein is CASRRWGGETQYF. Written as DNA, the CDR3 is TGTGCCAGCAGACGATGGGGGGGTGAGACCCAGTACTTC.